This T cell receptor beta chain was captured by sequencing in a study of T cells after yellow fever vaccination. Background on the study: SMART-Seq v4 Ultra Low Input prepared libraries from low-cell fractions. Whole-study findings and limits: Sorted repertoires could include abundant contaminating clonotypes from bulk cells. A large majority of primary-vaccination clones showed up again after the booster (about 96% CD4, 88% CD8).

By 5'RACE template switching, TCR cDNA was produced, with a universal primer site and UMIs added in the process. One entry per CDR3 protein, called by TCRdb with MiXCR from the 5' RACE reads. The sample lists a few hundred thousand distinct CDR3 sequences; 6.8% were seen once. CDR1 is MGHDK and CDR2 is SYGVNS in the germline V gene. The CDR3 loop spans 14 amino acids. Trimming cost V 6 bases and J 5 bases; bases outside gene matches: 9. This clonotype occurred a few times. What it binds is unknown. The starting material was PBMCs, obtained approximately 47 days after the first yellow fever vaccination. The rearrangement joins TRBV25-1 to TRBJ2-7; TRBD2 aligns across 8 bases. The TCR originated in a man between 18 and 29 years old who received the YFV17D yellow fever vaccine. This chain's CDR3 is CASRPLGLANEQYV. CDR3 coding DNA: TGTGCCAGCAGGCCGCTAGGACTAGCTAACGAGCAGTACGTC.